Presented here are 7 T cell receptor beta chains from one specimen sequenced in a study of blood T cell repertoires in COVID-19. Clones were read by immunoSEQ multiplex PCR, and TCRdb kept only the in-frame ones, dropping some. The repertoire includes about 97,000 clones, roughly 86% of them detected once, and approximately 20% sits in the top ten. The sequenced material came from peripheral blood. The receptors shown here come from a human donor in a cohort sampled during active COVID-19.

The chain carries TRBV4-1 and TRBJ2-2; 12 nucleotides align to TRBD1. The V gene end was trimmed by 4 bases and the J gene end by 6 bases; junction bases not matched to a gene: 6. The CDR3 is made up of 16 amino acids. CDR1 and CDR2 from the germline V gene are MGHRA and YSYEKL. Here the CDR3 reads CASSPGQGAFAGELFF. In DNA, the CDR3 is TGCGCCAGCAGCCCGGGACAGGGGGCATTCGCCGGGGAGCTGTTTTTT.

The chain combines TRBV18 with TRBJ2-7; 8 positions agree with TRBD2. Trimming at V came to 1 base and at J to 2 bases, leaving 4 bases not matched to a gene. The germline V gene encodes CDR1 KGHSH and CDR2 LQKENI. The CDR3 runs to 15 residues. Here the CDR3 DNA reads TGTGCCAGCTCACCACTCCAGCGGGGGCCCTACGAGCAGTACTTC. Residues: CASSPLQRGPYEQYF. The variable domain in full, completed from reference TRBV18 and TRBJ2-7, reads NAGVMQNPRHLVRRRGQEARLRCSPMKGHSHVYWYRQLPEEGLKFMVYLQKENIIDESGMPKERFSAEFPKEGPSILRIQQVVRGDSAAYFCASSPLQRGPYEQYFGPGTRLTVT.

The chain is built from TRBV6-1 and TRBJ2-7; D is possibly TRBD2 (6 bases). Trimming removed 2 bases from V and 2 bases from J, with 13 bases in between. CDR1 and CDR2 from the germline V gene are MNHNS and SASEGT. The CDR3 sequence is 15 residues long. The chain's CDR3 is CASSEWGGNTYEQYF. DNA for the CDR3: TGTGCCAGCAGTGAATGGGGCGGGAACACCTACGAGCAGTACTTC.

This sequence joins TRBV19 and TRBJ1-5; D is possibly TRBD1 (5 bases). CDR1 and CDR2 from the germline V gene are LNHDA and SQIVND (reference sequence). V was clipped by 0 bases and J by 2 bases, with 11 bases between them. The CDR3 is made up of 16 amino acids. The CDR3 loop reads CASSIEGPGGNQPQHF. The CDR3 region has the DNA TGTGCCAGTAGTATAGAAGGCCCGGGGGGCAATCAGCCCCAGCATTTT. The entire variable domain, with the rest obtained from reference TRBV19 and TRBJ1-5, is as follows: DGGITQSPKYLFRKEGQNVTLSCEQNLNHDAMYWYRQDPGQGLRLIYYSQIVNDFQKGDIAEGYSVSREKKESFPLTVTSAQKNPTAFYLCASSIEGPGGNQPQHFGDGTRLSIL.

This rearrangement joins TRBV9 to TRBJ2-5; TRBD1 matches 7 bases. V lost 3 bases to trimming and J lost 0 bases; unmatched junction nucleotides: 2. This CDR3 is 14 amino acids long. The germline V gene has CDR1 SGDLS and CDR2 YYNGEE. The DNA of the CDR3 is TGTGCCAGCAGCGCCGGACAGGACCAAGAGACCCAGTACTTC. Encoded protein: CASSAGQDQETQYF.

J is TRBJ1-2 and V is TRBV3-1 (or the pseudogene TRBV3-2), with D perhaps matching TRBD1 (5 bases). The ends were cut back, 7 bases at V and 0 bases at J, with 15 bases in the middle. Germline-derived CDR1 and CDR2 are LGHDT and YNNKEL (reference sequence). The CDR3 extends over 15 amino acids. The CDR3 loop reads CASTLLDRANYGYTF. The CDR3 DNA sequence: TGTGCCAGCACCCTCTTAGACAGAGCTAACTATGGCTACACCTTC.

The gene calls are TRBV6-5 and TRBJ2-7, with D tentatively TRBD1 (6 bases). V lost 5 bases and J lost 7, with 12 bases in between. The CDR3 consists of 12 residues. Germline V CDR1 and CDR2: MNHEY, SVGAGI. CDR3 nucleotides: TGTGCCAGCAGTCCCAGGGGTCGGGAGCAGTACTTC. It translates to CASSPRGREQYF.